Below, 5 T cell receptor beta chains from the same sample are listed, as sequenced in a study of control samples from healthy donors and cancer patients. Using immunoSEQ multiplex PCR, the repertoire was profiled, and TCRdb retains in-frame clones only, with some absent. The sample yields 190,000 or so clones, roughly 93% seen once. Input material: blood. These receptors were taken from a man younger than 35 in good health.

The gene calls are TRBV7-2 and TRBJ2-1; TRBD1 agrees at 8 bases. Per the germline V gene, CDR1 is SGHTA and CDR2 is FQGNSA. CDR3 length: 16 residues. V dropped 5 bases and J dropped 2; count of bases not matched to a gene: 8. CDR3 sequence (DNA): TGTGCCAGCAGCCTCCAGGGGGCAGCGGCCTACAATGAGCAGTTCTTC. Protein product: CASSLQGAAAYNEQFF. Together with reference TRBV7-2 and TRBJ2-1, the CDR3 gives the full variable domain: GAGVSQSPSNKVTEKGKDVELRCDPISGHTALYWYRQSLGQGLEFLIYFQGNSAPDKSGLPSDRFSAERTGGSVSTLTIQRTQQEDSAVYLCASSLQGAAAYNEQFFGPGTRLTVL.

The rearrangement links TRBV7-2 to TRBJ1-2; D unresolved. V was clipped by 2 bases and J by 0 bases, with 13 bases between them. This CDR3 has 16 amino acids. Germline V gene lookup returns CDR1 SGHTA and CDR2 FQGNSA. CDR3 protein: CASSLTATYPNYGYTF. The CDR3 nucleotides are TGTGCCAGCAGCTTAACAGCAACTTACCCTAACTATGGCTACACCTTC. The full variable domain, with the rest looked up from reference TRBV7-2 and TRBJ1-2, is GAGVSQSPSNKVTEKGKDVELRCDPISGHTALYWYRQSLGQGLEFLIYFQGNSAPDKSGLPSDRFSAERTGGSVSTLTIQRTQQEDSAVYLCASSLTATYPNYGYTFGSGTRLTVV.

The V and J genes are TRBV7-3 and TRBJ2-2; D possibly corresponds to TRBD1 (6 bases). The CDR3 has 17 amino acids. V was cut by 3 bases and J by 6 bases, with 20 bases left in between. The V gene's germline CDR1 is SGHTA and CDR2 FQGTGA. The CDR3 nucleotides read TGTGCCAGCAGCTTTTACAGTGGGGGCGTCTGGGCCGGGGAGCTGTTTTTT. Residues: CASSFYSGGVWAGELFF.

The chain uses TRBV20-1 and TRBJ1-2; a weak D match, TRBD1 (5 bases). The CDR3 sequence is 11 residues long. Germline V CDR1 and CDR2: DFQATT, SNEGSKA (reference sequence). The ends were cut back, 5 bases at V and 4 bases at J, with 8 bases in the middle. In DNA form, the CDR3 reads TGCAGTGCTTTTGGGACCTATGGCTACACCTTC. As protein: CSAFGTYGYTF.

This sequence joins TRBV30 and TRBJ2-3, with TRBD2 matching over 14 bases. Germline V CDR1 and CDR2: GTSNPN, SVGIG (reference sequence). The length of the CDR3 is 15 residues. V shed 5 bases and J 5 bases; nucleotides not matched to a gene: 6. CDR3 protein: CAWGTSGGYGDTQYF. Written as DNA, the CDR3 is TGTGCCTGGGGGACTAGCGGGGGCTACGGAGATACGCAGTATTTT.